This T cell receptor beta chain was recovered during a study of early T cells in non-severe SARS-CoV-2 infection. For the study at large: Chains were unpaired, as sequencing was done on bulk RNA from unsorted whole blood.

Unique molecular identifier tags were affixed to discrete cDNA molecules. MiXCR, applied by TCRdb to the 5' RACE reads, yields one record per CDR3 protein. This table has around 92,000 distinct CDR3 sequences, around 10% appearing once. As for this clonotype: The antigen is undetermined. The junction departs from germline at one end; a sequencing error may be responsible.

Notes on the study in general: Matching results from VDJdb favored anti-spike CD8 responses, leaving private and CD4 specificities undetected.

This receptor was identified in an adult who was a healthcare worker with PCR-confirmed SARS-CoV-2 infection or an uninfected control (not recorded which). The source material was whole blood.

The CDR3 DNA reads as TGTGCCAGCAGCCAAGGGAGGACAGGGGTCCACTTC. Amino acid sequence: CASSQGRTGVHF. V usage is TRBV3-1 and J usage is TRBJ2-4; 9 positions match TRBD1. Germline V lookup: CDR1 LGHDT, CDR2 YNNKEL (reference sequence). This CDR3 spans 12 amino acids.